This T cell receptor (beta chain) is drawn from a study of shared clonotypes between healthy human individuals. Positive CCR7 selection of CD45RO-negative cells yielded the naive CD8 cells, and terminally differentiated effector memory CD45RA+ cells were excluded. The CDR3 consists of 16 residues. Germline V lookup: CDR1 PRHDT, CDR2 FYEKMQ (reference sequence). Trimming left V 1 base short and J 7 bases short, with 14 bases between. This clone came up once. The repertoire was sequenced with immunoSEQ multiplex PCR; TCRdb's copy has only in-frame clones and lacks some. The sample yields some 2,000,000 clones, 85% to 95% seen once.

The specimen sequenced was naive CD8+ T cells sorted from blood. The V and J genes are TRBV13 and TRBJ1-6; maybe TRBD1 (5 bases). This TCR came from a young man in good health. This CDR3 is CASSLALPGNNSPLHF. The DNA for the CDR3 is TGTGCCAGCAGCTTAGCCCTCCCAGGGAACAATTCACCCCTCCACTTT. Full variable domain (rest looked up from reference TRBV13 and TRBJ1-6): AAGVIQSPRHLIKEKRETATLKCYPIPRHDTVYWYQQGPGQDPQFLISFYEKMQSDKGSIPDRFSAQQFSDYHSELNMSSLELGDSALYFCASSLALPGNNSPLHFGNGTRLTVT.